This paragraph reports one T cell receptor (beta chain). Its specific antigen is unknown. No qualities accompany the bases; no much larger clone lies one base away. Within the sample, other DNA sequences also encode this same CDR3. The germline V gene (reference sequence) specifies LNHDA as CDR1 and SQIVND as CDR2. Trimming costs V 1 base and J 4 bases, and their ends lie 10 bases apart. The CDR3 covers 15 residues, taking in both the cysteine and the phenylalanine. Only CDR3 DNA is held: 45 bases, read in frame from base 1. The immunoSEQ Assay, a bias-controlled multiplex PCR, was used to amplify TCRbeta CDR3 regions from genomic DNA. Per the source publication's procedure: The number of nucleated cells in each sample was estimated from the amplification of reference gene primers within the assay. Sequence reads were collapsed and filtered to measure the absolute abundance of every unique TCRbeta CDR3 rearrangement. Productive Simpson clonality was computed per sample as the square root of Simpson's diversity index over productive rearrangements. TCRdb limited this immuneACCESS table to in-frame rearrangements with V and J called. A share of clones is missing; checked studies link under half to unresolved V genes, and the rest is unexplained. V and J calls and clone size are given by that table; D and trimming were obtained from the DNA. Recorded for this sample are a few hundred thousand clones; around 87% of them occurred a single time. The ten most abundant clones make up over 2.5% of the sample.

This sample is drawn from a study of blood T cell repertoires in COVID-19 (dated by TCRdb to the early 2020s). Looking at the study overall: Samples from collaborators originated in the United States, Italy and Spain and spanned both the acute and convalescent phases of COVID-19. The material from the prospective study consisted of cDNA or gDNA derived from T cells, B-cell-depleted T cells, or PBMCs. The dataset comprised deeply sampled blood TCRbeta repertoires from subjects exposed to, actively infected with, or recovered from COVID-19. The repertoires were released in a freely available public database intended as a resource for research on the immune response to SARS-CoV-2. Samples came from the ongoing ImmuneRACE study (first 160 participants) plus 1,254 subjects from 6 global collaborators. Sample metadata almost always included a de-identified subject ID, COVID-19 status, age in years and sex. Where HLA class I and class II types were available, the types were taken from metadata supplied by the sample provider, not from assay-based typing. Results and caveats for the whole study, not just this receptor: The quantity of clinical and demographic metadata differed by source and by participant and was supplied without curation.

The collaborating institutions used their own protocols to collect whole blood in K2EDTA tubes. Collaborator samples were shipped for TCRbeta analysis as frozen whole blood, isolated PBMCs, or DNA extracted from either sample type. This sequence originates from a man between 60 and 75 years old with acute or convalescent COVID-19. The sequencing input was peripheral blood. This chain is built from TRBV19 and TRBJ2-2; matching of 6 bases hints at TRBD2 as the D gene. The CDR3 has the sequence CASSIVGGATGELFF. The nucleotides are TGTGCCAGTAGTATAGTGGGCGGGGCCACCGGGGAGCTGTTTTTT.